The present T cell receptor (beta chain) was sequenced within a study of blood T cell repertoires in COVID-19. Background on the study: Nucleic acid was either cDNA or gDNA, and it came from T cells, B-cell-depleted T cells, or PBMCs.

Some clones are missing from TCRdb's copy, which holds only in-frame ones; the method was immunoSEQ multiplex PCR. The sample carries tens of thousands of clones, 79% recorded once. Germline V gene sequence: CDR1 SNHLY, CDR2 FYNNEI. The length of the CDR3 is 13 residues. Trimming stripped 8 bases from V and 4 bases from J, with 14 bases between. Sequenced sample: peripheral blood. This receptor was identified in a human donor in a cohort sampled during active COVID-19. The chain uses TRBV2 and TRBJ2-5; TRBD2 is a possible D gene (6 bases). CDR3 coding DNA: TGTGCCAGCTCAGTGGCGGGGATAGAGACCCAGTACTTC. It codes for CASSVAGIETQYF.